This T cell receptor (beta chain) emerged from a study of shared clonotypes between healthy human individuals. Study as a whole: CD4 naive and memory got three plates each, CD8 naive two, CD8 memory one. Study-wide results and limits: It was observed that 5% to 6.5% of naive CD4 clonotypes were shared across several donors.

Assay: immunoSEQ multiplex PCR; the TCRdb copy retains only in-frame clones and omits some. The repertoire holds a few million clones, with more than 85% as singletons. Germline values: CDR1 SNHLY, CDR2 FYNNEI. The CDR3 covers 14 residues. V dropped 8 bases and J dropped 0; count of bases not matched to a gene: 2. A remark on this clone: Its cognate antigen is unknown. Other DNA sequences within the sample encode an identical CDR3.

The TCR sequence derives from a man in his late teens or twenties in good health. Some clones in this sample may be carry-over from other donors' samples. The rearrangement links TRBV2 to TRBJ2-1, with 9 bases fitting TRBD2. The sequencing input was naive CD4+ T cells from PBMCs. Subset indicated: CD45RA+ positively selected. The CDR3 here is CASLSGSSYNEQFF. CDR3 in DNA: TGTGCCAGCCTTAGCGGGAGCTCCTACAATGAGCAGTTCTTC. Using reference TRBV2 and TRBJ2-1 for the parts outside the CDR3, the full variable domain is EPEVTQTPSHQVTQMGQEVILRCVPISNHLYFYWYRQILGQKVEFLVSFYNNEISEKSEIFDDQFSVERPDGSNFTLKIRSTKLEDSAMYFCASLSGSSYNEQFFGPGTRLTVL.